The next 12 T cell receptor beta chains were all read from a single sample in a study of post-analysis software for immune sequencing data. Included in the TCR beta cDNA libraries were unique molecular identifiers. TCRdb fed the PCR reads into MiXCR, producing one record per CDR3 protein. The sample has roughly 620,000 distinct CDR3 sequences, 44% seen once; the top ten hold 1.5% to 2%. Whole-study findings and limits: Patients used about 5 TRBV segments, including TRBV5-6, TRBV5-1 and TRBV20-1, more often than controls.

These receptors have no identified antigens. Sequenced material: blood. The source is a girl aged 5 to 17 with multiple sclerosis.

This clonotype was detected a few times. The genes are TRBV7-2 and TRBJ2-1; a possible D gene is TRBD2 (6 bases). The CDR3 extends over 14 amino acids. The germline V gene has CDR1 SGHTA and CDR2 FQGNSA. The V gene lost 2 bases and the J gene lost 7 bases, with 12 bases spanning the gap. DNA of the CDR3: TGTGCCAGCAGCTTAAGGAGGGCCGAGAATGAGCAGTTCTTC. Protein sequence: CASSLRRAENEQFF.

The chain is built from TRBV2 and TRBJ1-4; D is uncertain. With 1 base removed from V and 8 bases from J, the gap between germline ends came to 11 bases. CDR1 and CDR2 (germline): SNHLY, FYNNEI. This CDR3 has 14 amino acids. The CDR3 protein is CASSEGPLREKLFF. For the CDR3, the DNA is TGTGCCAGCAGTGAAGGTCCCCTTCGGGAAAAACTGTTTTTT.

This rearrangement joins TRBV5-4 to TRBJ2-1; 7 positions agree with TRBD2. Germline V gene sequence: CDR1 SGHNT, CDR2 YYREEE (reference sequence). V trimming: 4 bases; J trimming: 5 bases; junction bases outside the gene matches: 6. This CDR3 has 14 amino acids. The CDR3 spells CASSPGGVDNEQFF. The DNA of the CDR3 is TGTGCCAGCAGCCCTGGGGGGGTGGACAATGAGCAGTTCTTC.

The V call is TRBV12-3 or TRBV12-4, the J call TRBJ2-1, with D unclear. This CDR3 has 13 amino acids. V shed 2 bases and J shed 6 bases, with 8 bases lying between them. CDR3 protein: CASSLRLTNEQFF. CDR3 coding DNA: TGTGCCAGCAGTTTAAGGCTTACCAATGAGCAGTTCTTC.

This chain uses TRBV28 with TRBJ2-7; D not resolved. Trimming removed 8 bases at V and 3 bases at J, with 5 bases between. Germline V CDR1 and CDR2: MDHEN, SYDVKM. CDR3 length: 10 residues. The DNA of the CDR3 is TGTGCCAGCGGGATCTACGAGCAGTACTTC. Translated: CASGIYEQYF.

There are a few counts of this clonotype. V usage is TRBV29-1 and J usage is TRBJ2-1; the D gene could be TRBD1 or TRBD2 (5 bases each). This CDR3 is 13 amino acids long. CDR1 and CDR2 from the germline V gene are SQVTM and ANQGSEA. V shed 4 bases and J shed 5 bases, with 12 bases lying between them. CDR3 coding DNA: TGCAGCGTTGCCCCCTTGGGGGACAATGAGCAGTTCTTC. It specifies CSVAPLGDNEQFF.

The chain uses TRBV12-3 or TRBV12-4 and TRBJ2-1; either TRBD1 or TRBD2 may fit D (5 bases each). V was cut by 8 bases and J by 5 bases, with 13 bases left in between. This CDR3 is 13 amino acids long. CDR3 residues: CASLPGLDNEQFF. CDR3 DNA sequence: TGTGCCAGCCTCCCGGGGCTAGACAATGAGCAGTTCTTC.

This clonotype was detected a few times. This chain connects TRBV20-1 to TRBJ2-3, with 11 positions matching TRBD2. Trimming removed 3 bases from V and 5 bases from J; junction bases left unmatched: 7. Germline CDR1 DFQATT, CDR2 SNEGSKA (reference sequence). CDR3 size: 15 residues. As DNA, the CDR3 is TGCAGTGCTAGTCCGGCTAGCGGGGGGATAGATACGCAGTATTTT. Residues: CSASPASGGIDTQYF.

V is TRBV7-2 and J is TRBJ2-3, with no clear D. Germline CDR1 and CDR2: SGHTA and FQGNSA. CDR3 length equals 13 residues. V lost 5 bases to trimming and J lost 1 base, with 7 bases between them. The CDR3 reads CASSPARTDTQYF. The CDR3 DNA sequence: TGTGCCAGCAGCCCAGCCCGCACAGATACGCAGTATTTT. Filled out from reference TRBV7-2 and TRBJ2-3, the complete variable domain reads GAGVSQSPSNKVTEKGKDVELRCDPISGHTALYWYRQSLGQGLEFLIYFQGNSAPDKSGLPSDRFSAERTGGSVSTLTIQRTQQEDSAVYLCASSPARTDTQYFGPGTRLTVL.

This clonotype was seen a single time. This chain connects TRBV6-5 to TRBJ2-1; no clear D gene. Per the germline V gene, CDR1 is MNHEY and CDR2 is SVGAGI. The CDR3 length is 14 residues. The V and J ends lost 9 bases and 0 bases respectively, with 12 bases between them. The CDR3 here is CASRLNTSYNEQFF. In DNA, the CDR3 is TGTGCCAGTCGGTTGAACACCTCCTACAATGAGCAGTTCTTC.

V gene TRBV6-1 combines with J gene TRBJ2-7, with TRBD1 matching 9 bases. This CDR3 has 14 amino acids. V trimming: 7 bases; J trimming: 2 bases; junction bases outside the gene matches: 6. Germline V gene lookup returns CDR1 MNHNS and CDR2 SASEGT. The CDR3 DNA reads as TGTGCCAGCATGCCGGGACAGGGAACCTACGAGCAGTACTTC. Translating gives CASMPGQGTYEQYF.

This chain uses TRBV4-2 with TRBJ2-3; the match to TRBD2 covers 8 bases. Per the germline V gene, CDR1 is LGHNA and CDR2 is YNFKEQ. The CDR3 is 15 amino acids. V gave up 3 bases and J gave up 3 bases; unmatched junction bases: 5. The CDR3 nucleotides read TGTGCCAGCAGCCATGATAAGCGGGGGACAGATACGCAGTATTTT. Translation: CASSHDKRGTDTQYF.